This TCR beta chain comes out of a study of CD8 T cells in Susac syndrome. From blood CD8+ and CD4+ T cells, TCR beta sequences were generated. Relapsing-remitting disease, either stable or active, was present in the treatment-naive patients who were the multiple sclerosis controls. The CD8+ and CD4+ T cells were isolated magnetically using a negative isolation approach, whereas the TEMRA cells were enriched by FACS. V was cut by 0 bases and J by 1 base, with 15 bases left in between. Germline lookup yields CDR1 SGHNT and CDR2 YYREEE (reference sequence). This CDR3 spans 17 amino acids. Reverse transcription of about 0.45 to 1 ug RNA used random hexamers. TCR beta CDR3 was amplified by immunoSEQ covering 54 Vbeta and 13 Jbeta. TCRdb ran MiXCR on the immunoSEQ multiplex PCR reads and lists one entry per CDR3 protein. The sample contains about 280,000 distinct CDR3 sequences, approximately 81% of which appear only once.

This TCR was recovered from a human donor with multiple sclerosis. The sequenced sample was CD8+ T cells from PBMCs. The chain joins TRBV5-4 to TRBJ2-3, with unresolved D. The CDR3 region has the DNA TGTGCCAGCAGCTTGGTGGCGGACCGGCCGCGCACAGATACGCAGTATTTT. It encodes CASSLVADRPRTDTQYF. The variable domain in full, with the rest retrieved from reference TRBV5-4 and TRBJ2-3, is ETGVTQSPTHLIKTRGQQVTLRCSSQSGHNTVSWYQQALGQGPQFIFQYYREEENGRGNFPPRFSGLQFPNYSSELNVNALELDDSALYLCASSLVADRPRTDTQYFGPGTRLTVL.